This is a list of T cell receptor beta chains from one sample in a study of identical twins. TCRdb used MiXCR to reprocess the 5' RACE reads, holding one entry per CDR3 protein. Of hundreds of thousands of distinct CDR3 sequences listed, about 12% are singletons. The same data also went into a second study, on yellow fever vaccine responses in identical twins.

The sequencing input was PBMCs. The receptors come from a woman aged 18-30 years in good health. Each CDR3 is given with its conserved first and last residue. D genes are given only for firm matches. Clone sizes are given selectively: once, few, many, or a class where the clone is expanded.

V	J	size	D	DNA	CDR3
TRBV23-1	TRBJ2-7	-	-	TGCGCCGCCGCCAGGGGAATCTCCTACGAGCAGTACTTC	CAAARGISYEQYF
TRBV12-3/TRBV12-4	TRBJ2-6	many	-	TGTGCCAGCAGTAAAGACTTCTCTGGGGCCAACGTCCTGACTTTC	CASSKDFSGANVLTF
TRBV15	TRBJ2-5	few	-	TGTGCCACCAGCAGATCCATCCGGGATCCAGGGGCTGGAGAGACCCAGTACTTC	CATSRSIRDPGAGETQYF
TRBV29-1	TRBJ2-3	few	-	TGCAGCGCAAGGACAGCCAGCACAGATACGCAGTATTTT	CSARTASTDTQYF
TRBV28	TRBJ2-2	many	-	TGTGCCAGCAGTTCTGGACGCCACTGGACCGGGGAGCTGTTTTTT	CASSSGRHWTGELFF
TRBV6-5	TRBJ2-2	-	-	TGTGCCAGCAGTTACCTACCCCCGGACGTAGCGAACACCGGGGAGCTGTTTTTT	CASSYLPPDVANTGELFF
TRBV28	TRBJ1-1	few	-	TGTGCCAGCAGTTTAGCGGCAGTCAGTGGTTGGGGGCGAGGGAACACTGAAGCTTTCTTT	CASSLAAVSGWGRGNTEAFF
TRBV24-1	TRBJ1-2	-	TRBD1	TGTGCCACCAGTGATCGTACAGGGGGCGCCAACTATGGCTACACCTTC	CATSDRTGGANYGYTF
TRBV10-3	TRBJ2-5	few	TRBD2	TGTGCCATCAGTGAGCGGGAGGGAGGAGAGACCCAGTACTTC	CAISEREGGETQYF
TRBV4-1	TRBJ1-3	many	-	TGCGCCAGCAGCGAACCTAGGCTAGTGGGAAACACCATATATTTT	CASSEPRLVGNTIYF
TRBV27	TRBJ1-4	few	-	TGTGCCAGCAGTCCCAGCGGACAAATTAATGAAAAACTGTTTTTT	CASSPSGQINEKLFF
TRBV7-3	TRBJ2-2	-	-	TGTGCCAGCACCCCGGGGGAGTTTGGGACCGGGGAGCTGTTTTTT	CASTPGEFGTGELFF
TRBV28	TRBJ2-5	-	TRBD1	TGTGCCAGCAGTTCGGACGGGACAGTGGAGACCCAGTACTTC	CASSSDGTVETQYF
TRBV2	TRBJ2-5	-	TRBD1	TGTGCCAGCAGTCGTTACGGACAGGAAGAGACCCAGTACTTC	CASSRYGQEETQYF
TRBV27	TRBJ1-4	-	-	TGTGCCAGCAGTTTAAGAAGAACTAATGAAAAACTGTTTTTT	CASSLRRTNEKLFF
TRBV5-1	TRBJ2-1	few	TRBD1	TGCGCCAGCAGCTACGGGACAGGGGGCCTTTTATCCCCCACACAGAATGAGCAGTTCTTC	CASSYGTGGLLSPTQNEQFF
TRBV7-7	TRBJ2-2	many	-	TGTGCCAGCAGCTTAGTTCCAAACACCGGGGAGCTGTTTTTT	CASSLVPNTGELFF
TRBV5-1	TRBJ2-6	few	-	TGCGCCAGCAGCAAAGAAACCCAGATCTCTGGGGCCAACGTCCTGACTTTC	CASSKETQISGANVLTF
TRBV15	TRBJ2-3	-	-	TGTGCCACCAGCGGAAGCCCAGAGGGGGGCACAGATACGCAGTATTTT	CATSGSPEGGTDTQYF
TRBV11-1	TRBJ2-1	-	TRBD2	TGTGCCAGCAGCCTAGTATTAGGTCTAGCGGCGAGGGACTCCTACAATGAGCAGTTCTTC	CASSLVLGLAARDSYNEQFF
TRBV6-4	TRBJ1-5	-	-	TGTGCCAGCCATCCCGGAAAGGGCAATCAGCCCCAGCATTTT	CASHPGKGNQPQHF
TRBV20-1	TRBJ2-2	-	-	TGCAGTGCTAGAACAGGGAGTTTGAACACCGGGGAGCTGTTTTTT	CSARTGSLNTGELFF
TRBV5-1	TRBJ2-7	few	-	TGCGCCAGCAGCTTGGAGGGCAGCAACTCCTACGAGCAGTACTTC	CASSLEGSNSYEQYF
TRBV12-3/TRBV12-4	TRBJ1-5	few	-	TGTGCCAGCAGTTTAGAAGGGGATGCGGGTCAGCCCCAGCATTTT	CASSLEGDAGQPQHF
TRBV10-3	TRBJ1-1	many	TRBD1	TGTGCCATCAGTGAGGGGCCGATAGGACAGGGTAACACTGAAGCTTTCTTT	CAISEGPIGQGNTEAFF
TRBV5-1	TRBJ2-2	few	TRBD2	TGCGCCAGCAGCACTAGCGGGGGGAATCCCGGGGAGCTGTTTTTT	CASSTSGGNPGELFF
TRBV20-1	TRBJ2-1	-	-	TGCAGTGCTAGACGAAAACCTATATACTCCAATGAGCAGTTCTTC	CSARRKPIYSNEQFF
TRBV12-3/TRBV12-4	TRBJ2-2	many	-	TGTGCCAGCAGTTTAGCTCACCGAAACACCGGGGAGCTGTTTTTT	CASSLAHRNTGELFF
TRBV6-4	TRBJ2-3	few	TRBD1	TGTGCCAGCAGCGAAAGGACAGGGGGGTATGATACGCAGTATTTT	CASSERTGGYDTQYF
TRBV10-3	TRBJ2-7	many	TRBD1	TGTGCCATCAGCCGACAGGGAGACTACGAGCAGTACTTC	CAISRQGDYEQYF
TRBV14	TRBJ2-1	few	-	TGTGCCAGCAGCCAATCGGGTTTCTACAATGAGCAGTTCTTC	CASSQSGFYNEQFF
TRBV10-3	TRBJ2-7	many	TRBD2	TGTGCCATCAGTGAGTCGGGGGGGGTCTCCTACGAGCAGTACTTC	CAISESGGVSYEQYF
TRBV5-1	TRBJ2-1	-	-	TGCGCCAGCAGCTTGGGTTGGGGGTCGGGGGACGACAATGAGCAGTTCTTC	CASSLGWGSGDDNEQFF
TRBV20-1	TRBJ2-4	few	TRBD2	TGCAGTGCTAGAGAGGGGACTAGCGGGAGACTGCAGGGCAAAAACATTCAGTACTTC	CSAREGTSGRLQGKNIQYF
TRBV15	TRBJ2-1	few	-	TGTGCCACCAGCAGCGGGGGTTATGAGCAGTTCTTC	CATSSGGYEQFF
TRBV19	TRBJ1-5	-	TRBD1	TGTGCCAGTAGTATAGATCTGGGTCAGGGGGGCAATCAGCCCCAGCATTTT	CASSIDLGQGGNQPQHF
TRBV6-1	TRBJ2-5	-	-	TGTGCCAGCAGTAGGACTACCCCGTACCAAGAGACCCAGTACTTC	CASSRTTPYQETQYF
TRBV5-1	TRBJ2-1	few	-	TGCGCCAGCAGCGGCGGGGTGAACAATGAGCAGTTCTTC	CASSGGVNNEQFF
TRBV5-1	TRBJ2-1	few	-	TGCGCCAGCAGCTTGCAGGGGGGGGTAGGGAATGAGCAGTTCTTC	CASSLQGGVGNEQFF
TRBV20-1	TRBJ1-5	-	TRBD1	TGCAGTGCGCCTCAGGGGGTAGGACAGCCCCAGCATTTT	CSAPQGVGQPQHF
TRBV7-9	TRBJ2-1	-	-	TGTGCCAGCAACCTCGGCTATGAGCAGTTCTTC	CASNLGYEQFF
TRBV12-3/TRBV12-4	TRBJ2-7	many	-	TGTGCCAGCAGTTTAAGGGACCCCACCTACGAGCAGTACTTC	CASSLRDPTYEQYF
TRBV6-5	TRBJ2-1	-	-	TGTGCCAGCAGTTACACCCGCCCAAGCTCCTACAATGAGCAGTTCTTC	CASSYTRPSSYNEQFF
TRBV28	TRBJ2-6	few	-	TGTGCCAGCAGTTCCCAGGGACGCACGGAGAGCTCTGGGGCCAACGTCCTGACTTTC	CASSSQGRTESSGANVLTF
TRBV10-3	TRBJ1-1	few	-	TGTGCCATCAGTGATCGCTCTCCTCTGAACACTGAAGCTTTCTTT	CAISDRSPLNTEAFF
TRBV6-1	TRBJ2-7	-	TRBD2	TGTGCCAGCGCCATACGGCGGGAGTCCCCCTACGAGCAGTACTTC	CASAIRRESPYEQYF
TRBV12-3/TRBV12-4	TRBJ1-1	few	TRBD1	TGTGCCAGCAGTTTTTCGGACAGGGAGAACACTGAAGCTTTCTTT	CASSFSDRENTEAFF